These 10 T cell receptor beta chains came from one sample sequenced in a study of T-cell reconstitution after alpha-beta-depleted transplantation in children. The TCRbeta library was prepared with unique molecular identifiers. MiXCR, applied by TCRdb to the PCR reads, yields one record per CDR3 protein. In the table there are 250,000 to 400,000 distinct CDR3 sequences, more than 20% of which are singletons. This specimen consisted of PBMCs, mostly from graft donor cells, obtained 180 days after TCRalphabeta/CD19-depleted stem cell transplant. The receptors derive from a male patient younger than 18 who had a stem cell transplant for acute lymphoblastic leukemia, so the T cells may come from the graft donor.

J is TRBJ1-4 and V is TRBV12-3 or TRBV12-4; D not certain. CDR3 size: 15 residues. Trimming removed 6 bases from V and 2 bases from J, with 13 bases in between. The CDR3 here is CASRTRRGTNEKLFF. Written as DNA, the CDR3 is TGTGCCAGCAGGACGAGGCGAGGGACTAATGAAAAACTGTTTTTT.

This clonotype was observed a handful of times. The V gene is TRBV27, the J gene TRBJ2-3; D not certain. The CDR3 consists of 13 residues. Germline V gene lookup returns CDR1 MNHEY and CDR2 SMNVEV (reference sequence). Trimming stripped 6 bases from V and 5 bases from J, with 12 bases between. The CDR3, as DNA: TGTGCCAGCAGCTACCAATTAGGAGATACGCAGTATTTT. Its protein product is CASSYQLGDTQYF.

The CDR3 DNA follows: TGTGCCAGCAGTTTGGGCAGGATGCAGGGCAATCAGCCCCAGCATTTT. Translating it yields CASSLGRMQGNQPQHF. This chain connects TRBV12-3 or TRBV12-4 to TRBJ1-5; D not resolved. The CDR3 has 16 amino acids. Between the trimmed V and J ends, which lost 3 bases and 2 bases, there was a span of 14 bases.

This clonotype came up a few times. This chain joins TRBV5-1 and TRBJ1-2; the D is unclear. Trimming left V 4 bases short and J 3 bases short, with 10 bases between. The CDR3 is 13 amino acids. CDR1 and CDR2 (germline): SGHRS, YFSETQ. CDR3 residues: CASSVRDHYGYTF. For the CDR3, the DNA is TGCGCCAGCAGCGTCCGGGATCACTATGGCTACACCTTC.

This clonotype was detected only a few times. The chain joins TRBV5-1 to TRBJ2-7; D is uncertain. The CDR3 is 15 residues long. The germline CDR1 and CDR2 sequences are SGHRS and YFSETQ. Trimming cost V 0 bases and J 5 bases, with 15 bases left between them. CDR3 DNA sequence: TGCGCCAGCAGCTTGGAGGTTCATGAATCCGACGAGCAGTACTTC. It is translated as CASSLEVHESDEQYF.

The chain combines TRBV4-1 with TRBJ2-1, with 9 nucleotides matching TRBD2. Germline V gene sequence: CDR1 MGHRA, CDR2 YSYEKL. The CDR3 totals 17 residues. V was clipped by 4 bases and J by 4 bases; unmatched bases: 11. The CDR3 coding sequence is TGCGCCAGCAGCCGGAGCCCAGCGGGAGGAGCTTACAATGAGCAGTTCTTC. Protein product: CASSRSPAGGAYNEQFF.

This clonotype turned up a few times. The chain has TRBV5-8 and TRBJ2-2; a possible D gene is TRBD2 (6 bases). The CDR3 sequence is 16 residues long. The V gene's germline CDR1 is SGHTS and CDR2 YDEGEE. The V end lost 2 bases, the J end lost 0 bases, and 11 bases lay between the germline ends. The CDR3 loop reads CASSFGRLANTGELFF. The CDR3 DNA sequence: TGTGCCAGCAGCTTTGGGAGACTAGCGAACACCGGGGAGCTGTTTTTT.

The CDR3 region has the DNA TGTGCCAGCAGCCAATCCATCTTATGGAGAGGAGGCACTGAAGCTTTCTTT. Translation: CASSQSILWRGGTEAFF. The rearrangement joins TRBV16 to TRBJ1-1; D gene unclear. CDR1 is KGHSY and CDR2 is FQNENV in the germline V gene. The CDR3 totals 17 residues. Trimming stripped 0 bases from V and 4 bases from J, with 18 bases between.

This clonotype turned up a few times. This chain connects TRBV5-4 to TRBJ2-2; TRBD2 matches 7 bases. The germline gives CDR1 SGHNT, CDR2 YYREEE (reference sequence). This CDR3 is built from 16 residues. Trimming removed 0 bases from V and 0 bases from J; junction bases left unmatched: 2. CDR3 loop: CASSLGGRANTGELFF. The CDR3, as DNA: TGTGCCAGCAGCTTGGGAGGGAGGGCGAACACCGGGGAGCTGTTTTTT.

This rearrangement joins TRBV5-1 to TRBJ2-5; a weak D match, TRBD1 (6 bases). The V gene's germline CDR1 is SGHRS and CDR2 YFSETQ. This CDR3 spans 13 amino acids. Trimming cost V 3 bases and J 4 bases, with 10 bases left between them. The CDR3 DNA sequence: TGCGCCAGCAGCTCGACAGGCCCAGAGACCCAGTACTTC. This encodes CASSSTGPETQYF.